Listed here are 2 T cell receptor beta chains from one sample, sequenced in a study of response to subunit inactivated influenza vaccine. TCRdb called the RT-PCR reads again in MiXCR, with one record for every CDR3 protein. Counted here are 700,000 to 800,000 distinct CDR3 sequences, 15% to 20% occurring once; the ten biggest clones make up roughly 10%. The sequenced sample was PBMCs from blood, obtained about 5 days after vaccination. These receptors were taken from a man aged 50 to 59 who received an inactivated influenza vaccine.

The sample holds a few counts of this clonotype. This rearrangement joins TRBV6-1 to TRBJ2-5; 9 bases line up with TRBD1. Looked up from germline, CDR1 is MNHNS and CDR2 is SASEGT. V shed 7 bases and J 4 bases; nucleotides not matched to a gene: 13. CDR3 length equals 16 residues. The DNA for the CDR3 is TGTGCCAGCAACCGCGGGACAGGGCGCCTGGGAGAGACCCAGTACTTC. The encoded protein is CASNRGTGRLGETQYF.

This clonotype appeared a few times. The chain employs TRBV20-1 and TRBJ2-3; tentatively, D is TRBD1 or TRBD2 (7 bases each). The V gene's germline CDR1 is DFQATT and CDR2 SNEGSKA (reference sequence). The CDR3 length is 14 residues. The V end lost 5 bases, the J end lost 4 bases, and 16 bases lay between the germline ends. The CDR3 loop reads CSAPPGGGADTQYF. DNA for the CDR3: TGCAGTGCTCCCCCAGGGGGGGGAGCAGATACGCAGTATTTT.